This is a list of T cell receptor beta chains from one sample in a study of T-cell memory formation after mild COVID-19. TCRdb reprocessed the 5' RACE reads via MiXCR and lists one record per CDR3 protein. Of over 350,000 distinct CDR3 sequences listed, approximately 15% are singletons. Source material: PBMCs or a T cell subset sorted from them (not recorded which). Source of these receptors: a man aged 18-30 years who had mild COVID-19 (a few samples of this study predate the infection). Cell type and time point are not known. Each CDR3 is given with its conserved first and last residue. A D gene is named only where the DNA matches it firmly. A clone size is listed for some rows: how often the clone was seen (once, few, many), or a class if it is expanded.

CDR3 DNA: TGTGCCAGCAGGGATACGGGCGCCCAGCAGTACTTC
CDR3 protein: CASRDTGAQQYF
V gene: TRBV6-2/TRBV6-3
clone size: once
J gene: TRBJ2-7
D gene: -

CDR3 DNA: TGTGCCACCAGCGTGCAGAGGGTAGATACGCAGTATTTT
CDR3 protein: CATSVQRVDTQYF
V gene: TRBV15
clone size: few
J gene: TRBJ2-3
D gene: -

CDR3 DNA: TGTGCCAGCAGTTCCGGGACTACCAATGAGCAGTTCTTC
CDR3 protein: CASSSGTTNEQFF
V gene: TRBV28
clone size: -
J gene: TRBJ2-1
D gene: TRBD2

CDR3 DNA: TGCGCCAGCAGCTTGGATGCCCTTTTGGACAGGGGACAAGAGACCCAGTACTTC
CDR3 protein: CASSLDALLDRGQETQYF
V gene: TRBV5-1
clone size: -
J gene: TRBJ2-5
D gene: TRBD1

CDR3 DNA: TGTGCCAGCAGTTTGGGGACACAGACTGAAGCTTTCTTT
CDR3 protein: CASSLGTQTEAFF
V gene: TRBV12-3/TRBV12-4
clone size: -
J gene: TRBJ1-1
D gene: -

CDR3 DNA: TGTGCCAGCAGTGGGCCCGTCTTC
CDR3 protein: CASSGPVF
V gene: TRBV12-3/TRBV12-4
clone size: few
J gene: TRBJ1-2
D gene: -

CDR3 DNA: TGTGCCAGCGGGGGGGATACGCAGTATTTT
CDR3 protein: CASGGDTQYF
V gene: TRBV9
clone size: many
J gene: TRBJ2-3
D gene: -

CDR3 DNA: TGTGCCAGCAGCCAACAACCGACTAGCGGGGGAACAGATACGCAGTATTTT
CDR3 protein: CASSQQPTSGGTDTQYF
V gene: TRBV4-2
clone size: -
J gene: TRBJ2-3
D gene: TRBD2

CDR3 DNA: TGTGCCAGCTCACCACCGAGGGGGGACAGCAGCTCCTACGAGCAGTACTTC
CDR3 protein: CASSPPRGDSSSYEQYF
V gene: TRBV18
clone size: -
J gene: TRBJ2-7
D gene: -

CDR3 DNA: TGCGCCATCCGACCCTTGCAGGGGAATGGCTACACCTTC
CDR3 protein: CAIRPLQGNGYTF
V gene: TRBV5-1
clone size: few
J gene: TRBJ1-2
D gene: -

CDR3 DNA: TGTGCCAGCAGCCACCGGGGGGGGAACGAGCAGTACTTC
CDR3 protein: CASSHRGGNEQYF
V gene: TRBV27
clone size: -
J gene: TRBJ2-7
D gene: TRBD2

CDR3 DNA: TGTGCCAGTACGTCGGTGGGGGCCGGGGGCTATGGCTACACCTTC
CDR3 protein: CASTSVGAGGYGYTF
V gene: TRBV7-9
clone size: few
J gene: TRBJ1-2
D gene: -

CDR3 DNA: TGTGCCAGCAGCTTAGAAACAGGGGGTGGAACTGAAGCTTTCTTT
CDR3 protein: CASSLETGGGTEAFF
V gene: TRBV7-6
clone size: once
J gene: TRBJ1-1
D gene: TRBD1

CDR3 DNA: TGTGCCAGCAGCACCGGACTGGGAGAGGAGACCCAGTACTTC
CDR3 protein: CASSTGLGEETQYF
V gene: TRBV7-8
clone size: -
J gene: TRBJ2-5
D gene: -

CDR3 DNA: TGTGCCAGCAGCTACTACAGGGGATCCGGGGAGCTGTTTTTT
CDR3 protein: CASSYYRGSGELFF
V gene: TRBV12-3/TRBV12-4
clone size: many
J gene: TRBJ2-2
D gene: TRBD1

CDR3 DNA: TGTGCCAGCAGCCCCGAGGGACAGGGAGGTGATAATGAGCAGTTCTTC
CDR3 protein: CASSPEGQGGDNEQFF
V gene: TRBV4-2
clone size: -
J gene: TRBJ2-1
D gene: TRBD1

CDR3 DNA: TGTGCCAGCAGTTCGCTAGCGGGGAGCACAGATACGCAGTATTTT
CDR3 protein: CASSSLAGSTDTQYF
V gene: TRBV27
clone size: many
J gene: TRBJ2-3
D gene: TRBD2

CDR3 DNA: TGTGCCAGCAGCCGTGAAGCGGGGGAAGAGACCCAGTACTTC
CDR3 protein: CASSREAGEETQYF
V gene: TRBV7-6
clone size: few
J gene: TRBJ2-5
D gene: TRBD2

CDR3 DNA: TGTGCCAGCAGTTTGTGGCTTACCTTAGCCAAAAACATTCAGTACTTC
CDR3 protein: CASSLWLTLAKNIQYF
V gene: TRBV27
clone size: many
J gene: TRBJ2-4
D gene: -

CDR3 DNA: TGTGCCAGCAGCTTGGGGCCGGGGAGGTTCACTGAAGCTTTCTTT
CDR3 protein: CASSLGPGRFTEAFF
V gene: TRBV5-5
clone size: -
J gene: TRBJ1-1
D gene: -

CDR3 DNA: TGCGCCAGCAGCCCAACCCCCGGGACCATCTCCTACAATGAGCAGTTCTTC
CDR3 protein: CASSPTPGTISYNEQFF
V gene: TRBV5-1
clone size: many
J gene: TRBJ2-1
D gene: -

CDR3 DNA: TGCGCCAGCAGCTTGGCAATGGGGATCAATTCACCCCTCCACTTT
CDR3 protein: CASSLAMGINSPLHF
V gene: TRBV5-1
clone size: many
J gene: TRBJ1-6
D gene: -

CDR3 DNA: TGTGCCAGCAGCCCGAGCTCTGGGGCCAACGTCCTGACTTTC
CDR3 protein: CASSPSSGANVLTF
V gene: TRBV7-7
clone size: many
J gene: TRBJ2-6
D gene: -

CDR3 DNA: TGTGCCAGCAGCTTTTCGCGAGAGAGTGGCTACACCTTC
CDR3 protein: CASSFSRESGYTF
V gene: TRBV7-3
clone size: many
J gene: TRBJ1-2
D gene: -

CDR3 DNA: TGCGCCAGCAGCCAGGCCGGGACATTGGGCTTAGAAGCTTTCTTT
CDR3 protein: CASSQAGTLGLEAFF
V gene: TRBV4-1
clone size: few
J gene: TRBJ1-1
D gene: -

CDR3 DNA: TGTGCCAGCAGCTTCTTCGGGACAGGGTATGGCTACACCTTC
CDR3 protein: CASSFFGTGYGYTF
V gene: TRBV7-2
clone size: -
J gene: TRBJ1-2
D gene: TRBD1

CDR3 DNA: TGTGCCAGCAGTATAACCGGGACAGGCCCGTGGACCTTC
CDR3 protein: CASSITGTGPWTF
V gene: TRBV12-3/TRBV12-4
clone size: -
J gene: TRBJ1-2
D gene: TRBD1

CDR3 DNA: TGTGCCAGCAGTTTAGGCGTCTTGGGGGGAAGCAATCAGCCCCAGCATTTT
CDR3 protein: CASSLGVLGGSNQPQHF
V gene: TRBV12-3/TRBV12-4
clone size: -
J gene: TRBJ1-5
D gene: -

CDR3 DNA: TGCAGTGCTAGGCTTATTCTCGGACAGGGTTATCAGCCCCAGCATTTT
CDR3 protein: CSARLILGQGYQPQHF
V gene: TRBV20-1
clone size: few
J gene: TRBJ1-5
D gene: TRBD1

CDR3 DNA: TGCGCCAGCAGCTCGGGACTAGCGGGGGTTAGCACAGATACGCAGTATTTT
CDR3 protein: CASSSGLAGVSTDTQYF
V gene: TRBV5-1
clone size: -
J gene: TRBJ2-3
D gene: TRBD2

CDR3 DNA: TGTGCCAGCAGTTATGAGACCCGGAACACTGAAGCTTTCTTT
CDR3 protein: CASSYETRNTEAFF
V gene: TRBV6-2/TRBV6-3
clone size: -
J gene: TRBJ1-1
D gene: -

CDR3 DNA: TGTGCTAGCAGCCGACTAGCGGGGGCACGGGAGACCCAGTACTTC
CDR3 protein: CASSRLAGARETQYF
V gene: TRBV7-7
clone size: few
J gene: TRBJ2-5
D gene: TRBD2

CDR3 DNA: TGTGCCACCAGCAGCGATACAGGGAACACTGAAGCTTTATTT
CDR3 protein: CATSSDTGNTEALF
V gene: TRBV15
clone size: once
J gene: TRBJ1-1
D gene: -

CDR3 DNA: TGTGCCAGCAGTTATTCTACAGGGAAGACCCAGTACTTC
CDR3 protein: CASSYSTGKTQYF
V gene: TRBV6-5
clone size: -
J gene: TRBJ2-5
D gene: -

CDR3 DNA: TGCGCCAGCAGCCCACAAGGACTAGCGGGGAATGGGGAGACCCAGTACTTC
CDR3 protein: CASSPQGLAGNGETQYF
V gene: TRBV4-3
clone size: many
J gene: TRBJ2-5
D gene: TRBD2

CDR3 DNA: TGTGCCAGCAGCGGGGCGAGCTCCTATAATTCACCCCTCCACTTT
CDR3 protein: CASSGASSYNSPLHF
V gene: TRBV7-2
clone size: few
J gene: TRBJ1-6
D gene: -

CDR3 DNA: TGTGCCAGTAGTATAGGAAAGGGTGGCTACGAGCAGTACTTC
CDR3 protein: CASSIGKGGYEQYF
V gene: TRBV19
clone size: -
J gene: TRBJ2-7
D gene: -

CDR3 DNA: TGTGCCACCTACGGGGAGGCTGAAGCTTTCTTT
CDR3 protein: CATYGEAEAFF
V gene: TRBV10-3
clone size: -
J gene: TRBJ1-1
D gene: -

CDR3 DNA: TGTGCCAGCAGATCCCGGGACAGGGTCGGCACTGAAGCTTTCTTT
CDR3 protein: CASRSRDRVGTEAFF
V gene: TRBV12-3/TRBV12-4
clone size: -
J gene: TRBJ1-1
D gene: TRBD1

CDR3 DNA: TGTGCCAGCAGCCAAGATCCGACAGGGGAGGCCACTAATGAAAAACTGTTTTTT
CDR3 protein: CASSQDPTGEATNEKLFF
V gene: TRBV5-6
clone size: -
J gene: TRBJ1-4
D gene: TRBD1

CDR3 DNA: TGTGCCAGCAGCTTAAGGGTGACTGGGGATAGGACAGATACGCAGTATTTT
CDR3 protein: CASSLRVTGDRTDTQYF
V gene: TRBV7-9
clone size: -
J gene: TRBJ2-3
D gene: -

CDR3 DNA: TGTGCCAGCAGTTTCACCTTAGTTCTGGAGGACACTGAAGCTTTCTTT
CDR3 protein: CASSFTLVLEDTEAFF
V gene: TRBV12-3/TRBV12-4
clone size: -
J gene: TRBJ1-1
D gene: -

CDR3 DNA: TGTGCCTGGAGTGTGGGACAGGGGGCTGACGAGCAGTACTTC
CDR3 protein: CAWSVGQGADEQYF
V gene: TRBV30
clone size: -
J gene: TRBJ2-7
D gene: TRBD1

CDR3 DNA: TGTGCCAGCAGCTCCATCGACCAGGGAGAGACCCAGTACTTC
CDR3 protein: CASSSIDQGETQYF
V gene: TRBV7-6
clone size: -
J gene: TRBJ2-5
D gene: -

CDR3 DNA: TGTGCCAGCAGTTCCCGACTTTCTTGGGCCAAAAACATTCAGTACTTC
CDR3 protein: CASSSRLSWAKNIQYF
V gene: TRBV6-2/TRBV6-3
clone size: few
J gene: TRBJ2-4
D gene: -

CDR3 DNA: TGTGCCACCAGCAGAGATGGGCGGCAACTGTTTTTT
CDR3 protein: CATSRDGRQLFF
V gene: TRBV15
clone size: -
J gene: TRBJ1-4
D gene: -

CDR3 DNA: TGTGCCAGCAGCCCAACCAGGGGTGAAGCTTTCTTT
CDR3 protein: CASSPTRGEAFF
V gene: TRBV12-3/TRBV12-4
clone size: few
J gene: TRBJ1-1
D gene: -